The 16 T cell receptor beta chains below come from one sample, sequenced in a study of OX40 agonist ivuxolimab in advanced cancers. Sequencing was performed with immunoSEQ multiplex PCR; in TCRdb, only in-frame clones are kept and a portion is missing. The sample lists 100,000 or so clones, 70% to 90% seen once, with around 0.16% in the top ten. The material was CD4+ or CD8+ T cells sorted from blood, obtained in a trial of the OX40 agonist ivuxolimab. Every receptor here comes from an adult with an advanced solid tumor such as melanoma, head and neck, liver or kidney cancer.

This clone occurred once. The CDR3 spells CASSLTNRGGETQYF. The CDR3 DNA sequence: TGTGCCAGCAGCTTAACAAACAGGGGAGGAGAGACCCAGTACTTC. The chain uses TRBV11-2 and TRBJ2-5; maybe TRBD1 (7 bases). Germline CDR1 SGHAT, CDR2 FQNNGV. The length of the CDR3 is 15 residues. Deletions cut 2 bases from V and 4 bases from J, with 14 bases between. Full variable domain (outside the CDR3, taken from reference TRBV11-2 and TRBJ2-5): EAGVAQSPRYKIIEKRQSVAFWCNPISGHATLYWYQQILGQGPKLLIQFQNNGVVDDSQLPKDRFSAERLKGVDSTLKIQPAKLEDSAVYLCASSLTNRGGETQYFGPGTRLLVL.

The chain couples TRBV6-4 to TRBJ1-1; no reliable D call. V lost 6 bases and J 5 bases, leaving 13 bases between the germline ends. Per germline, CDR1 MRHNA and CDR2 SNTAGT. The CDR3 totals 13 residues. The CDR3 here is CASRTRVETEAFF. The CDR3 coding sequence is TGTGCCAGCAGGACGCGTGTGGAGACTGAAGCTTTCTTT.

This chain uses TRBV6-1 with TRBJ1-1; unclear D gene. This CDR3 region has 13 residues. With 4 bases removed from V and 4 bases from J, the gap between germline ends came to 10 bases. Germline V CDR1 and CDR2: MNHNS, SASEGT. The CDR3 spells CASSGSWGTEAFF. The CDR3 bases are TGTGCCAGCAGTGGAAGTTGGGGCACTGAAGCTTTCTTT.

The genes are TRBV2 and TRBJ1-1, with TRBD1 matching over 9 bases. J gave up 5 bases and V 7 bases, and 8 bases lay outside the gene matches. This CDR3 has 14 residues. Germline V lookup: CDR1 SNHLY, CDR2 FYNNEI. The CDR3 protein is CASTFTGGKTEAFF. The CDR3 DNA follows: TGTGCCAGCACTTTTACAGGGGGCAAGACTGAAGCTTTCTTT. The full variable domain, its missing parts supplied by reference TRBV2 and TRBJ1-1, is EPEVTQTPSHQVTQMGQEVILRCVPISNHLYFYWYRQILGQKVEFLVSFYNNEISEKSEIFDDQFSVERPDGSNFTLKIRSTKLEDSAMYFCASTFTGGKTEAFFGQGTRLTVV.

The chain has TRBV5-4 and TRBJ2-7, with 12 bases matching TRBD1. J was trimmed by 7 bases and V by 7 bases; bases with no gene match: 15. Per the germline V gene, CDR1 is SGHNT and CDR2 is YYREEE (reference sequence). The CDR3 has 16 amino acids. The CDR3 reads CASGPSRGTGGREQYF. DNA for the CDR3: TGTGCCAGCGGCCCCTCCCGTGGGACAGGGGGCAGGGAGCAGTACTTC.

The chain uses TRBV14 and TRBJ2-7; D unresolved. The CDR3 length is 14 residues. Trimming removed 3 bases at V and 6 bases at J, with 15 bases between. From germline, CDR1 is SGHDN and CDR2 FVKESK. The CDR3 DNA reads TGTGCCAGCAGCCAGGAGACCAGGCCCCTCGAGCAGTACTTC. Encoded protein: CASSQETRPLEQYF.

CDR3 in amino acids: CASSLVVGLAGGSYEQYF. As DNA, the CDR3 is TGTGCCAGCAGCCTAGTAGTGGGACTAGCGGGGGGCTCCTACGAGCAGTACTTC. The chain links TRBV7-9 to TRBJ2-7, with 15 positions matching TRBD2. The J segment lost 0 bases and the V segment lost 5 bases, leaving 8 bases of the junction unmatched. The CDR3 loop spans 18 amino acids. Germline CDR1 is SEHNR and CDR2 is FQNEAQ (reference sequence).

The chain recombines TRBV28 with TRBJ1-2, with D uncertain. The CDR3 extends over 14 amino acids. Trimming removed 2 bases at V and 10 bases at J, with 17 bases between. The germline CDR1 and CDR2 sequences are MDHEN and SYDVKM. The CDR3 nucleotides read TGTGCCAGCAGTTTAGTCTTTAGGGAATCTACCTACACCTTC. It is translated as CASSLVFRESTYTF.

This clone occurred once. The chain joins TRBV5-4 to TRBJ2-6; 9 nucleotides line up with TRBD1. CDR1 SGHNT and CDR2 YYREEE come from the germline V gene (reference sequence). This CDR3 contains 18 residues. Trimming at V came to 4 bases and at J to 0 bases, leaving 8 bases not matched to a gene. CDR3 nucleotides: TGTGCCAGCAGCCCTCAGACAGGGGGATTCTCTGGGGCCAACGTCCTGACTTTC. Its translation is CASSPQTGGFSGANVLTF.

This clone was seen more than once but under ten times. V gene TRBV2 combines with J gene TRBJ1-6; 8 nucleotides align to TRBD1. The CDR3 has 14 amino acids. The ends lost 5 bases at V and 8 bases at J; junction bases unmatched: 5. CDR1 is SNHLY, CDR2 FYNNEI, per germline. CDR3 nucleotide sequence: TGTGCCAGCAGTTCACAGGACAGGGATTCACCCCTCCACTTT. This translates into CASSSQDRDSPLHF.

This chain uses TRBV18 with TRBJ1-2, with D hard to call. Germline CDR1 reads KGHSH; CDR2 reads LQKENI. Trimming cost V 2 bases and J 4 bases, with 11 bases left between them. The CDR3 extends over 14 amino acids. The CDR3 nucleotides are TGTGCCAGCTCACCAGTCGCAAGTAGCTATGGCTACACCTTC. Translating it yields CASSPVASSYGYTF.

V and J are TRBV2 and TRBJ1-5; D is undetermined. Germline CDR1 SNHLY, CDR2 FYNNEI. The CDR3 is 13 amino acids. The ends were cut back, 5 bases at V and 5 bases at J, with 10 bases in the middle. The CDR3, as DNA: TGTGCCAGCAGTCCAACATGGTATCAGCCCCAGCATTTT. Translation: CASSPTWYQPQHF.

The rearrangement joins TRBV5-4 to TRBJ2-1; 8 bases are a match to TRBD2. The CDR3 is 16 amino acids. The germline V gene encodes CDR1 SGHNT and CDR2 YYREEE (reference sequence). Losses at the gene ends were 4 bases for V and 4 bases for J; bases not matched to a gene: 10. The CDR3 reads CASSRAAGETYNEQFF. In DNA, the CDR3 is TGTGCCAGCAGCCGTGCAGCGGGAGAGACTTACAATGAGCAGTTCTTC.

The gene calls are TRBV29-1 and TRBJ2-7, with D perhaps TRBD2 (6 bases). V lost 7 bases and J 5 bases, leaving 12 bases between the germline ends. The CDR3 is made up of 11 amino acids. CDR1 SQVTM and CDR2 ANQGSEA come from the germline V gene. CDR3 in DNA: TGCAGCGGTCGGGCGGGGCACGAGCAGTACTTC. It encodes CSGRAGHEQYF.

The chain carries TRBV2 and TRBJ1-4; TRBD1 agrees at 9 bases. Germline V CDR1 and CDR2: SNHLY, FYNNEI. The CDR3 totals 14 residues. J was trimmed by 6 bases and V by 7 bases; bases with no gene match: 6. CDR3 bases: TGTGCCAGCATGAAGGGACAGGGAGATGAAAAACTGTTTTTT. It codes for CASMKGQGDEKLFF.

The chain is built from TRBV6-5 and TRBJ2-2, with D possibly TRBD1 on 7 matching bases. The CDR3 sequence is 15 residues long. CDR1 and CDR2 (germline): MNHEY, SVGAGI. V gave up 0 bases and J gave up 5 bases, with 10 bases separating them. The CDR3 is CASSYSQGGTGELFF. The CDR3 region has the DNA TGTGCCAGCAGTTACTCGCAGGGGGGAACCGGGGAGCTGTTTTTT.